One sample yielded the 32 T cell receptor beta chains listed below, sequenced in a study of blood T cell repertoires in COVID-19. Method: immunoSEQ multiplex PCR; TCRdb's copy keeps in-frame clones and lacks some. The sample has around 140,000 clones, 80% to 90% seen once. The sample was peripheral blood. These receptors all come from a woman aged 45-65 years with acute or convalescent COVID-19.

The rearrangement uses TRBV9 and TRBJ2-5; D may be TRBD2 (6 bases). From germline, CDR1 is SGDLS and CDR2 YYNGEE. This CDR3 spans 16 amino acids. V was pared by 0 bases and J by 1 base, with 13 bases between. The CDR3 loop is CASSVVFGGGQETQYF. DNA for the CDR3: TGTGCCAGCAGCGTAGTCTTCGGGGGAGGCCAAGAGACCCAGTACTTC.

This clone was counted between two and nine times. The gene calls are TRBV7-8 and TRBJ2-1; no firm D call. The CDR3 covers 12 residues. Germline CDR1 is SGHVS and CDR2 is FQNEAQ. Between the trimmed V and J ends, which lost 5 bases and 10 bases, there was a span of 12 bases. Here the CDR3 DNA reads TGTGCCAGCAGCCGTACTTCCGGGGAGCAGTTCTTC. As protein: CASSRTSGEQFF.

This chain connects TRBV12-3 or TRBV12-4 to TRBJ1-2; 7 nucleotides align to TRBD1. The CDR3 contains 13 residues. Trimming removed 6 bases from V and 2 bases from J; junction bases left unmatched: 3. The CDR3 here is CASSTDRNYGYTF. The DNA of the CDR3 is TGTGCCAGCAGCACGGACAGGAACTATGGCTACACCTTC.

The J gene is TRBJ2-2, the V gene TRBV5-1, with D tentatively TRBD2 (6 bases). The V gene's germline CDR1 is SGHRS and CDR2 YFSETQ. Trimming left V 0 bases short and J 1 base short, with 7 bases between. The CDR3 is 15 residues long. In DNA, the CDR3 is TGCGCCAGCAGCTTGGGGCGGGAGAACACCGGGGAGCTGTTTTTT. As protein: CASSLGRENTGELFF.

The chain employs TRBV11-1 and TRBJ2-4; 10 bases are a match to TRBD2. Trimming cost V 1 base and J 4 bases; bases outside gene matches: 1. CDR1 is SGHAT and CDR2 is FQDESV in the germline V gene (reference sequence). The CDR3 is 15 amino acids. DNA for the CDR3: TGTGCCAGCAGCTTAGAAGCGGGGGGGAAAAACATTCAGTACTTC. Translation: CASSLEAGGKNIQYF.

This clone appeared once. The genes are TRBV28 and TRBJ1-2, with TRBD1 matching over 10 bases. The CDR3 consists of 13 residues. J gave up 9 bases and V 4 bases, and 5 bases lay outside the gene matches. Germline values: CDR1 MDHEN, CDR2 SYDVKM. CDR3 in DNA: TGTGCCAGCAGTTCGACAGGGGGCGGTAGCTACACCTTC. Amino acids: CASSSTGGGSYTF.

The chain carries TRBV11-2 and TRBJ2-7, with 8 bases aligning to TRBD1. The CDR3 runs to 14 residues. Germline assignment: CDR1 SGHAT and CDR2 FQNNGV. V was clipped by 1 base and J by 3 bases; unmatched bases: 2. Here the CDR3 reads CASSLGQGNYEQYF. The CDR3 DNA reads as TGTGCCAGCAGCTTAGGACAGGGGAACTACGAGCAGTACTTC.

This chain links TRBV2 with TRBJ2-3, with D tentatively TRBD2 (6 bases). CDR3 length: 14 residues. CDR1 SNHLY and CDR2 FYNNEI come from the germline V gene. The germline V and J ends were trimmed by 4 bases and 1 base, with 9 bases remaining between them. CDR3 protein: CASSGLVGTDTQYF. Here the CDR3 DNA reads TGTGCCAGCAGTGGACTAGTTGGCACAGATACGCAGTATTTT.

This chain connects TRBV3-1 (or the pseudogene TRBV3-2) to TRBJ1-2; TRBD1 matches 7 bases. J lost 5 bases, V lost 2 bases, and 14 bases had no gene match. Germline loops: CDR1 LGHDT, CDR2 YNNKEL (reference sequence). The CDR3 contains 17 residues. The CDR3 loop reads CASSQMTLGTGEYGYTF. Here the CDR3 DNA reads TGTGCCAGCAGCCAAATGACCCTCGGAACAGGGGAATATGGCTACACCTTC.

CDR3 residues: CASSKGEVGLQFF. The CDR3 DNA reads TGTGCCAGTAGTAAAGGGGAGGTTGGGCTGCAGTTCTTC. The chain joins TRBV19 to TRBJ2-1, with a tentative D call TRBD2 (6 bases). In germline, CDR1 is LNHDA, CDR2 SQIVND (reference sequence). V gave up 4 bases and J gave up 12 bases, with 16 bases separating them. The CDR3 extends over 13 amino acids.

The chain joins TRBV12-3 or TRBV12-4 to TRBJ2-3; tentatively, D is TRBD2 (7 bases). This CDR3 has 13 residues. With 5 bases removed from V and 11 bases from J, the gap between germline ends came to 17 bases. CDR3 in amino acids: CASSRKGGHVQYF. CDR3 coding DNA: TGTGCCAGCAGTCGAAAGGGGGGGCACGTGCAGTATTTT.

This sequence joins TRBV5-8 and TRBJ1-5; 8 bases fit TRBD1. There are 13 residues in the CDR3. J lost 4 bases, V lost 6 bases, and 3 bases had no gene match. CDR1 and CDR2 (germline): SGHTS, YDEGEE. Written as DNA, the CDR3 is TGTGCCAGCACCTGGACAGGGAATCAGCCCCAGCATTTT. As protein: CASTWTGNQPQHF.

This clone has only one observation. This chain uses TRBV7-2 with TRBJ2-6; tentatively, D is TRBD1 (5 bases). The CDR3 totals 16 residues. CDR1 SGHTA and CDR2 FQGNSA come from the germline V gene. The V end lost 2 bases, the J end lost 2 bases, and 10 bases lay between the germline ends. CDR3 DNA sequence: TGTGCCAGCAGCTTAAGGCAGGGCGCTGGGGCCAACGTCCTGACTTTC. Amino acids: CASSLRQGAGANVLTF.

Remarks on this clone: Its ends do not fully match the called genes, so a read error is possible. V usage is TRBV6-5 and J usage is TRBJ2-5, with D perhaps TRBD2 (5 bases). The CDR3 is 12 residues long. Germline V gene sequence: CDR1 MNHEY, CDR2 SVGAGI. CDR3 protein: CASRGLQGTQYF. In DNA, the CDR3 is TGTGCCAGCAGAGGACTCCAAGGGACCCAGTACTTC.

In DNA form, the CDR3 reads TGCAGCGTGACGGGACTAGCGGGGGCAGATACGCAGTATTTT. Protein: CSVTGLAGADTQYF. The genes are TRBV29-1 and TRBJ2-3; 14 positions match TRBD2. Germline CDR1 and CDR2: SQVTM and ANQGSEA. The CDR3 extends over 14 amino acids. The J segment lost 4 bases and the V segment lost 6 bases, leaving 3 bases of the junction unmatched.

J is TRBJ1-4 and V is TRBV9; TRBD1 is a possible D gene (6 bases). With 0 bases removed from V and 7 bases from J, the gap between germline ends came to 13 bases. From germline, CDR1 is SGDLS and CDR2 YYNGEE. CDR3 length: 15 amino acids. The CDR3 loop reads CASSVDSTRGEKLFF. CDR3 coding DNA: TGTGCCAGCAGCGTAGATTCCACCAGGGGTGAAAAACTGTTTTTT.

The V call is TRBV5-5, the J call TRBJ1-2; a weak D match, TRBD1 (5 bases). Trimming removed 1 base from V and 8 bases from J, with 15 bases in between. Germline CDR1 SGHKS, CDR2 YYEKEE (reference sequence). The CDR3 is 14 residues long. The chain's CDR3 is CASSLYGDLGGYTF. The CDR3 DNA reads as TGTGCCAGCAGCTTGTATGGGGACTTGGGGGGCTACACCTTC.

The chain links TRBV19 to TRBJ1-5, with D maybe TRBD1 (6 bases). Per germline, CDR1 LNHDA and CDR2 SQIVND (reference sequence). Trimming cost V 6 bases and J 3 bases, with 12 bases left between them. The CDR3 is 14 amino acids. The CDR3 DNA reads TGTGCCAGTAGAAAGGACAGCCACAATCAGCCCCAGCATTTT. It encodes CASRKDSHNQPQHF.

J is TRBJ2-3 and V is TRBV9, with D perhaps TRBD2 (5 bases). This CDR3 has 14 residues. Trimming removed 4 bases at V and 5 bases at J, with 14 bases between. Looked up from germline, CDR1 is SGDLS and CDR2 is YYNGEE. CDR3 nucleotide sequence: TGTGCCAGCAGCACGTCCGGGAAGCTAGATACGCAGTATTTT. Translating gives CASSTSGKLDTQYF.

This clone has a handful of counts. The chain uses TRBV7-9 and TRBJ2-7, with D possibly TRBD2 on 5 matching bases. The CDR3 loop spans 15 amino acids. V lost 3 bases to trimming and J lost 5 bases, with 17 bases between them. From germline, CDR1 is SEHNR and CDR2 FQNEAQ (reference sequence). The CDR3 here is CASSFKAGLKDEQYF. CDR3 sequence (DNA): TGTGCCAGCAGCTTCAAGGCGGGCCTTAAGGACGAGCAGTACTTC.

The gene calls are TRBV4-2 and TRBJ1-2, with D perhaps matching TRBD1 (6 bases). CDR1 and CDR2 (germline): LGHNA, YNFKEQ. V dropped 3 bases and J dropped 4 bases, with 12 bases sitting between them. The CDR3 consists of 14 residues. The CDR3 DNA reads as TGTGCCAGCAGCCATTCGGGACAAATCTATGGCTACACCTTC. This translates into CASSHSGQIYGYTF.

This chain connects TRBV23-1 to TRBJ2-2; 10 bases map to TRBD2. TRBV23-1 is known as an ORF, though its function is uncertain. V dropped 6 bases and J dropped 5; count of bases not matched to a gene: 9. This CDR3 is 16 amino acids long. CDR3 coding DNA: TGCGCCAGCAGCCCGAGGGGAGCGGGAGGGACCGGGGAGCTGTTTTTT. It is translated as CASSPRGAGGTGELFF.

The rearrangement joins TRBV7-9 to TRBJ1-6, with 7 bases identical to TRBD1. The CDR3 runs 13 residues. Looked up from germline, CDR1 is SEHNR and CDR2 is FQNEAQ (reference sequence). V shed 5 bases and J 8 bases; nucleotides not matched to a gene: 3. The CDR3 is CASSDRVDSPLHF. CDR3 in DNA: TGTGCCAGCAGCGACAGGGTTGATTCACCCCTCCACTTT.

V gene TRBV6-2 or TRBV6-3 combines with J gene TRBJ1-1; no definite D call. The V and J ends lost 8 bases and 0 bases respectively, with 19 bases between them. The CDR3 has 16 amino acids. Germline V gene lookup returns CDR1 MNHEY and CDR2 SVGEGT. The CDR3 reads CASCLNSGRLNTEAFF. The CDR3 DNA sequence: TGTGCCAGCTGCCTTAACTCAGGAAGGTTGAACACTGAAGCTTTCTTT.

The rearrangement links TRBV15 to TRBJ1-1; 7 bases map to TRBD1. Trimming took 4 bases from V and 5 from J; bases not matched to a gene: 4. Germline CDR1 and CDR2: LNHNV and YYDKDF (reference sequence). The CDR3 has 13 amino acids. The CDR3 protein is CATSTQGGTEAFF. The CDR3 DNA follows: TGTGCCACCAGCACCCAGGGGGGAACTGAAGCTTTCTTT. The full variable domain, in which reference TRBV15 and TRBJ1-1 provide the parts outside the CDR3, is DAMVIQNPRYQVTQFGKPVTLSCSQTLNHNVMYWYQQKSSQAPKLLFHYYDKDFNNEADTPDNFQSRRPNTSFCFLDIRSPGLGDTAMYLCATSTQGGTEAFFGQGTRLTVV.

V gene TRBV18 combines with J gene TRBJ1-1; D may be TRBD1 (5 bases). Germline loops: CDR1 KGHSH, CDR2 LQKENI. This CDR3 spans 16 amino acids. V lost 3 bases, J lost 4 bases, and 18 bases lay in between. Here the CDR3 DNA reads TGTGCCAGCTCACCCAACGACGTAGGGGAAGGCACTGAAGCTTTCTTT. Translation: CASSPNDVGEGTEAFF.

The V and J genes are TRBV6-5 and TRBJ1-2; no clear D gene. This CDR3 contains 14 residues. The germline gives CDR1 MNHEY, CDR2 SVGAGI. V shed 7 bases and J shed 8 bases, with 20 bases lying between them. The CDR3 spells CASTPTGSLRGYTF. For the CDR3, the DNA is TGTGCCAGCACCCCGACCGGGTCCCTGAGGGGCTACACCTTC.

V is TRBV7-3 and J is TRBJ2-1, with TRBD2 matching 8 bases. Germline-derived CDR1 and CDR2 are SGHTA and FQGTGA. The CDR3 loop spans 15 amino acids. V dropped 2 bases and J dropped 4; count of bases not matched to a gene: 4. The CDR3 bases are TGTGCCAGCAGCTTAGAAGCGGGAGTATACAATGAGCAGTTCTTC. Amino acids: CASSLEAGVYNEQFF.

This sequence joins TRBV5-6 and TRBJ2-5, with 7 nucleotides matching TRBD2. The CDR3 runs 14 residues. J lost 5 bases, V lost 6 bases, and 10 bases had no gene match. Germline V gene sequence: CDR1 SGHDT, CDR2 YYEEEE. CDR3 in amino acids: CASTPIGGTETQYF. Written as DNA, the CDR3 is TGTGCCAGCACCCCCATCGGGGGGACGGAGACCCAGTACTTC.

CDR3 nucleotide sequence: TGTGCCATCAGTGAGAGAGGCAGATTATCACCCCTCCACTTT. The encoded protein is CAISERGRLSPLHF. This chain joins TRBV10-3 and TRBJ1-6, with D uncertain. The CDR3 extends over 14 amino acids. V was clipped by 2 bases and J by 10 bases, with 12 bases between them. Germline CDR1 is ENHRY and CDR2 is SYGVKD.

The CDR3 nucleotides are TGTGCCAGCATTAGGGGGCGAGATGAAAAACTGTTTTTT. Translated: CASIRGRDEKLFF. The V and J genes are TRBV2 and TRBJ1-4; 7 nucleotides line up with TRBD1. CDR3 length: 13 residues. Germline CDR1 reads SNHLY; CDR2 reads FYNNEI. Germline trimming cut 7 bases from V and 6 bases from J; bases unmatched to any gene: 5.

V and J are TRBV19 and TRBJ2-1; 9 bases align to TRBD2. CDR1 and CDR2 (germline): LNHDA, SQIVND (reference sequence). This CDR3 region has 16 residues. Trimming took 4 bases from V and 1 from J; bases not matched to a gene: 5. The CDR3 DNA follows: TGTGCCAGTAGTACCTCTAGCGGGAATTCCTACAATGAGCAGTTCTTC. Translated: CASSTSSGNSYNEQFF. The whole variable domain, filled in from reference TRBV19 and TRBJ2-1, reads DGGITQSPKYLFRKEGQNVTLSCEQNLNHDAMYWYRQDPGQGLRLIYYSQIVNDFQKGDIAEGYSVSREKKESFPLTVTSAQKNPTAFYLCASSTSSGNSYNEQFFGPGTRLTVL.